This T cell receptor beta chain originates from a study of cytomegalovirus exposure and HLA in healthy donors. Study-level points and caveats: Within an earlier analysis, most TCR beta V segments proved productive either about 90% or about 30% of the time. A later analysis linked a missense variant in DCLRE1C to the trimming of TCR beta V and J genes.

CDR1 is SGHRS, CDR2 YFSETQ, per germline. The V and J ends lost 3 bases and 5 bases respectively, with 11 bases between them. CDR3 length: 13 amino acids. Amplification used 60 Vbeta primers and 13 Jbeta primers. Data came from immunoSEQ multiplex PCR; TCRdb stores just in-frame clones and leaves some out. The sample features roughly 78,000 clones, with less than 6% in its top ten. Concerning this clone: Its target is not known.

V and J are TRBV5-1 and TRBJ1-2; D call uncertain. The receptor was derived from a man aged 35 to 55 in good health and CMV-seronegative. What was sequenced was PBMCs. CDR3 nucleotide sequence: TGCGCCAGCAGCTACGACCTGGAGTATGGCTACACCTTC. Translating gives CASSYDLEYGYTF.